This entry lists 15 T cell receptor beta chains sequenced from one sample in a study of cytomegalovirus exposure and HLA in healthy donors (dated by TCRdb to between 2016 and 2019). The library came from the immunoSEQ multiplex PCR assay. For the multiplex PCR, a mixture combining 60 forward primers for TCR Vbeta segments and 13 reverse primers for TCR Jbeta segments was used. Not all clones reach the TCRdb copy of this immuneACCESS table, which keeps in-frame sequences only. Checked studies attribute under half of the gap to unresolved V genes and leave the rest unexplained. Within this sample are around 62,000 clones, with approximately 80% of them counted one time only. The biggest ten clones account for 2.5% to 3.5% of the sample. Sequenced input: PBMCs. These receptor sequences come from a woman aged 30 to 39 in good health and CMV-seronegative.

The chain is built from TRBV6-5 and TRBJ1-6; D ambiguous. Germline CDR1 MNHEY, CDR2 SVGAGI. Trimming shortened V by 8 bases and J by 7 bases, and 6 bases separated the two germline ends. This CDR3 comprises 11 residues. The CDR3 nucleotides are TGTGCCAGCGGACTAAATTCACCCCTCCACTTT. It specifies CASGLNSPLHF.

This clone was observed a handful of times. The same CDR3 also results from other DNA sequences found in this sample. The rearrangement uses TRBV5-4 and TRBJ1-6; D unresolved. The CDR3 totals 14 residues. Germline CDR1 is SGHNT and CDR2 is YYREEE (reference sequence). V was cut by 0 bases and J by 10 bases, with 11 bases left in between. The CDR3 reads CASSLGGLRSPLHF. DNA for the CDR3: TGTGCCAGCAGCTTGGGAGGGTTACGATCACCCCTCCACTTT.

The gene calls are TRBV28 and TRBJ1-2, with no clear D. This CDR3 contains 18 residues. Trimming stripped 1 base from V and 2 bases from J, with 20 bases between. In germline, CDR1 is MDHEN, CDR2 SYDVKM. CDR3 in DNA: TGTGCCAGCAGTTTATCCCCCGCGCCTAGCGGCGGAAACTATGGCTACACCTTC. Its protein is CASSLSPAPSGGNYGYTF.

The chain is built from TRBV5-6 and TRBJ2-5; D uncertain. Germline loops: CDR1 SGHDT, CDR2 YYEEEE. Trimming stripped 0 bases from V and 7 bases from J, with 10 bases between. This CDR3 comprises 13 residues. The CDR3 protein is CASSLGRVRTQYF. CDR3 DNA sequence: TGTGCCAGCAGCTTGGGCCGGGTGCGGACCCAGTACTTC. The full variable domain, its missing parts supplied by reference TRBV5-6 and TRBJ2-5, is DAGVTQSPTHLIKTRGQQVTLRCSPKSGHDTVSWYQQALGQGPQFIFQYYEEEERQRGNFPDRFSGHQFPNYSSELNVNALLLGDSALYLCASSLGRVRTQYFGPGTRLLVL.

The rearrangement links TRBV2 to TRBJ1-1; TRBD1 matches at 7 bases. V dropped 7 bases and J dropped 5; count of bases not matched to a gene: 10. CDR1 SNHLY and CDR2 FYNNEI come from the germline V gene. This CDR3 is 14 amino acids long. Here the CDR3 reads CASNPKGAGTEAFF. In DNA form, the CDR3 reads TGTGCCAGCAATCCTAAGGGGGCCGGAACTGAAGCTTTCTTT.

This chain's CDR3 is CASSPPNQANTIYF. In nucleotides, the CDR3 is TGTGCCAGCAGCCCCCCTAACCAGGCGAACACCATATATTTT. The chain carries TRBV13 and TRBJ1-3; D not resolved. Looked up from germline, CDR1 is PRHDT and CDR2 is FYEKMQ (reference sequence). Trimming took off 5 bases at V and 7 bases at J, with 15 bases between the two ends. The CDR3 covers 14 residues.

This sequence joins TRBV4-1 and TRBJ1-5; D is unclear. V was clipped by 2 bases and J by 3 bases, with 8 bases between them. The CDR3 consists of 14 residues. The germline V gene has CDR1 MGHRA and CDR2 YSYEKL. CDR3 bases: TGCGCCAGCAGCCAAATCGGGTACAATCAGCCCCAGCATTTT. It specifies CASSQIGYNQPQHF.

V and J are TRBV7-9 and TRBJ2-7; tentative D call: TRBD1 (5 bases). Germline V lookup: CDR1 SEHNR, CDR2 FQNEAQ (reference sequence). Trimming left V 4 bases short and J 6 bases short, with 10 bases between. The CDR3 sequence is 12 residues long. The CDR3 protein is CASSSPRGEQYF. Here the CDR3 DNA reads TGTGCCAGCAGCTCCCCTAGGGGCGAGCAGTACTTC. Complete variable domain (other parts from reference TRBV7-9 and TRBJ2-7): DTGVSQNPRHKITKRGQNVTFRCDPISEHNRLYWYRQTLGQGPEFLTYFQNEAQLEKSRLLSDRFSAERPKGSFSTLEIQRTEQGDSAMYLCASSSPRGEQYFGPGTRLTVT.

The V and J genes are TRBV5-1 and TRBJ1-1; maybe TRBD1 (6 bases). CDR3 length equals 14 residues. CDR1 is SGHRS, CDR2 YFSETQ, per germline. V was clipped by 4 bases and J by 6 bases, with 16 bases between them. The CDR3 protein is CASSEGVALSEAFF. CDR3 DNA sequence: TGCGCCAGCAGCGAGGGGGTAGCCCTTTCTGAAGCTTTCTTT.

The J gene is TRBJ1-1, the V gene TRBV4-1, with D possibly TRBD1 on 5 matching bases. Trimming pared 2 bases from V and 1 base from J, leaving 14 bases between. The CDR3 runs to 16 residues. The germline V gene encodes CDR1 MGHRA and CDR2 YSYEKL. Here the CDR3 reads CASSQFRGFGNTEAFF. In DNA, the CDR3 is TGCGCCAGCAGCCAATTTAGGGGATTCGGGAACACTGAAGCTTTCTTT.

The chain recombines TRBV7-2 with TRBJ1-5; 11 bases align to TRBD1. The junction had 10 bases not matched to a gene; V was cut back by 4 bases and J by 2 bases. The CDR3 has 18 amino acids. Germline V gene data show CDR1 as SGHTA and CDR2 as FQGNSA. This CDR3 reads CASSSPADRGLRNQPQHF. The CDR3 DNA sequence: TGTGCCAGCAGCTCACCCGCGGACAGGGGGCTTCGCAATCAGCCCCAGCATTTT. Combining the CDR3 with reference TRBV7-2 and TRBJ1-5 gives the whole variable domain GAGVSQSPSNKVTEKGKDVELRCDPISGHTALYWYRQSLGQGLEFLIYFQGNSAPDKSGLPSDRFSAERTGGSVSTLTIQRTQQEDSAVYLCASSSPADRGLRNQPQHFGDGTRLSIL.

The V call is TRBV6-1, the J call TRBJ2-5; the match to TRBD2 covers 7 bases. After removal of 2 bases from V and 7 bases from J, the junction contained 13 bases not matched to a gene. The CDR3 extends over 16 amino acids. The germline V gene has CDR1 MNHNS and CDR2 SASEGT. In DNA form, the CDR3 reads TGTGCCAGCAGTGAATCCGGTTTGGGGGGGGGTGGGACCCAGTACTTC. Protein: CASSESGLGGGGTQYF.

The chain uses TRBV4-3 and TRBJ2-7, with 9 bases fitting TRBD2. The germline V gene has CDR1 LGHNA and CDR2 YSLEER. The CDR3 consists of 17 residues. V shed 3 bases, J shed 3 bases, and the junction held 12 bases outside the gene matches. The CDR3 bases are TGCGCCAGCAGCCAGGGCGGCGGGAGGGGGGTCTTCTACGAGCAGTACTTC. Its translation is CASSQGGGRGVFYEQYF.

J is TRBJ2-2 and V is TRBV6-5; 7 bases map to TRBD1. Per germline, CDR1 MNHEY and CDR2 SVGAGI. Unmatched junction bases numbered 6, after V lost 6 bases and J lost 2 bases. The CDR3 is 15 amino acids. CDR3 in amino acids: CASSSGTANTGELFF. DNA of the CDR3: TGTGCCAGCAGCTCCGGGACAGCCAACACCGGGGAGCTGTTTTTT.

The chain uses TRBV19 and TRBJ1-3; the D is unclear. Trimming left V 8 bases short and J 0 bases short, with 8 bases between. The CDR3 totals 13 residues. Germline V gene sequence: CDR1 LNHDA, CDR2 SQIVND (reference sequence). CDR3 sequence: CASAAISGNTIYF. The CDR3 DNA sequence: TGTGCCAGTGCCGCTATCTCTGGAAACACCATATATTTT.